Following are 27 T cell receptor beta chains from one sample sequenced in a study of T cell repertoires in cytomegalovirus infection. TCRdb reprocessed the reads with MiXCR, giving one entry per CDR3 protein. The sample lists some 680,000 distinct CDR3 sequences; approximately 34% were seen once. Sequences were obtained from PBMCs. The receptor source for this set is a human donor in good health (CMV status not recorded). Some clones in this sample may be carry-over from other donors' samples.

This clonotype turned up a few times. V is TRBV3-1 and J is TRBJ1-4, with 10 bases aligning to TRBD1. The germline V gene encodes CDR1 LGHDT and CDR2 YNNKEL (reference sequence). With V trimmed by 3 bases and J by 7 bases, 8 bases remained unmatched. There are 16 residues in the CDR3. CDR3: CASSHRDRGRGEKLFF. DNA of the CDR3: TGTGCCAGCAGCCACCGGGACAGGGGTAGGGGTGAAAAACTGTTTTTT.

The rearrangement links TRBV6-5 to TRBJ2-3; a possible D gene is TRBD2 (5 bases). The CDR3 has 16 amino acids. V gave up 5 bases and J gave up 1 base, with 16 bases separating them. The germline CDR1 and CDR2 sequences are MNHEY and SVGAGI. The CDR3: CASSALAASGTDTQYF. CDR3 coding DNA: TGTGCCAGCAGTGCGCTAGCAGCCTCGGGCACAGATACGCAGTATTTT.

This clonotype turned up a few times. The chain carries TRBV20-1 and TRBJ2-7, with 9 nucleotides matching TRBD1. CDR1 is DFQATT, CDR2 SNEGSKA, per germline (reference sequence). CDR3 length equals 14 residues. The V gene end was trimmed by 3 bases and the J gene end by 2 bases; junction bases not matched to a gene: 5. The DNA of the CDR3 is TGCAGTGCTAGGGGACAGGGCCTAACCTACGAGCAGTACTTC. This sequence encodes CSARGQGLTYEQYF.

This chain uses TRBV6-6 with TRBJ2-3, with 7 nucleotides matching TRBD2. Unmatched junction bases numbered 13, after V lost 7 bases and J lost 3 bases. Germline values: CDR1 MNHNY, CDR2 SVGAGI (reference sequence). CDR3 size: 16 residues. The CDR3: CASTAWGGRRTDTQYF. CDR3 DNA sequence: TGTGCCAGCACCGCCTGGGGGGGAAGGCGTACAGATACGCAGTATTTT.

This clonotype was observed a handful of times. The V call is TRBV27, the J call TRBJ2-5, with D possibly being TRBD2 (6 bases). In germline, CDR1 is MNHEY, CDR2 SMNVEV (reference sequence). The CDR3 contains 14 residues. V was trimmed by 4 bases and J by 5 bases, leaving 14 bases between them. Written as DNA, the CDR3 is TGTGCCAGCAGTTCCTGGGGGGTCGGGGAGACCCAGTACTTC. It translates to CASSSWGVGETQYF.

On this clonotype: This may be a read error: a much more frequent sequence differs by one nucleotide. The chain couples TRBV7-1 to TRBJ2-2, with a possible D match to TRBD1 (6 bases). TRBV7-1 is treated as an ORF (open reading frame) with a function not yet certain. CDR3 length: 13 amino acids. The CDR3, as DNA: TGTGCCAGCAGCTTTCGGGACACCTGGGAGCTGTTTTTT. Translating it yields CASSFRDTWELFF.

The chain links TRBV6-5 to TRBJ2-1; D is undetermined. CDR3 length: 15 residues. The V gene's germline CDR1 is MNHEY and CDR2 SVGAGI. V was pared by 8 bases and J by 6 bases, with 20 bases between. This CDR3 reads CASRSRASAGNEQFF. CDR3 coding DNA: TGTGCCAGCCGCTCCCGGGCCTCCGCCGGCAATGAGCAGTTCTTC.

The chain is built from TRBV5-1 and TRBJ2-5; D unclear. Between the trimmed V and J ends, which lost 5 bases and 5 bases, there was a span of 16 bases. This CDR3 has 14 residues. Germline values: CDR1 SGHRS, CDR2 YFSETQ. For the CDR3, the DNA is TGCGCCAGCAGTCATGGTAGCCTCGAGGAGACCCAGTACTTC. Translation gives CASSHGSLEETQYF.

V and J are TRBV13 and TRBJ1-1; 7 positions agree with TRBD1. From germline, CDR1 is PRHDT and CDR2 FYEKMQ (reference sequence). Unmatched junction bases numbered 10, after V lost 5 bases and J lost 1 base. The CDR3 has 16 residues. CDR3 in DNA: TGTGCCAGCAGCACTCGACAGGGCCGAGGGAACACTGAAGCTTTCTTT. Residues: CASSTRQGRGNTEAFF. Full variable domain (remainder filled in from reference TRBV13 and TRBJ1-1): AAGVIQSPRHLIKEKRETATLKCYPIPRHDTVYWYQQGPGQDPQFLISFYEKMQSDKGSIPDRFSAQQFSDYHSELNMSSLELGDSALYFCASSTRQGRGNTEAFFGQGTRLTVV.

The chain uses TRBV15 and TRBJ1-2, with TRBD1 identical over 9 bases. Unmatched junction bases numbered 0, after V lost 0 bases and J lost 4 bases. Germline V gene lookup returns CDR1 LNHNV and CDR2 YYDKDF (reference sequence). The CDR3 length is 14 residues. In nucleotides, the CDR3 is TGTGCCACCAGCAGAGAGACAGGGGGCTATGGCTACACCTTC. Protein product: CATSRETGGYGYTF.

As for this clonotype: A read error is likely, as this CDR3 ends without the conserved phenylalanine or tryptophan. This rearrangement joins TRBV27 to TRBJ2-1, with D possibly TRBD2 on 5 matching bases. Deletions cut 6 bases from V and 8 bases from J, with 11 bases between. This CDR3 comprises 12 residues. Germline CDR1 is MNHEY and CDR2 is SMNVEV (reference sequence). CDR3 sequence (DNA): TGTGCCAGCAGCCCTAGCAGCGATGAGCAGTTCTTA. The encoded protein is CASSPSSDEQFL.

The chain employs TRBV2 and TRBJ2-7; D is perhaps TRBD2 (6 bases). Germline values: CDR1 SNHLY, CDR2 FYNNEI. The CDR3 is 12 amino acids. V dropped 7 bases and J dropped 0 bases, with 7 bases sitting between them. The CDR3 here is CASKDYSYEQYF. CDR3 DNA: TGTGCCAGCAAGGACTACTCCTACGAGCAGTACTTC.

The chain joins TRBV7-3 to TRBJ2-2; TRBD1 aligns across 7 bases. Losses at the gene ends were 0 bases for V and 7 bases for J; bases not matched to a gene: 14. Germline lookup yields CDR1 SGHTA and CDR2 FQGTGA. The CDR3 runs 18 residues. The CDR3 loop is CASSLTALGKGAVGELFF. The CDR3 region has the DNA TGTGCCAGCAGCTTAACGGCGTTGGGGAAGGGGGCCGTCGGGGAGCTGTTTTTT.

DNA for the CDR3: TGTGCCAGTCTCGGGACGGCTTATAATCAGCCCCAGCATTTT. It encodes CASLGTAYNQPQHF. V gene TRBV19 combines with J gene TRBJ1-5, with D possibly matching TRBD1 (5 bases). Per the germline V gene, CDR1 is LNHDA and CDR2 is SQIVND (reference sequence). The ends were cut back, 8 bases at V and 4 bases at J, with 15 bases in the middle. The CDR3 has 14 amino acids.

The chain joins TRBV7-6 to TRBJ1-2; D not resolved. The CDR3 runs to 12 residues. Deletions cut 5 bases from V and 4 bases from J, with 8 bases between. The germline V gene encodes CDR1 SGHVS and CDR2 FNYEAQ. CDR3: CASSNKTYGYTF. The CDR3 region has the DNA TGTGCCAGCAGCAATAAGACCTATGGCTACACCTTC. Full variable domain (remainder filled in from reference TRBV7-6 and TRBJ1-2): GAGVSQSPRYKVTKRGQDVALRCDPISGHVSLYWYRQALGQGPEFLTYFNYEAQQDKSGLPNDRFSAERPEGSISTLTIQRTEQRDSAMYRCASSNKTYGYTFGSGTRLTVV.

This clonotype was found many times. This chain's CDR3 is CASSLSSTAGAGTEAFF. The CDR3 DNA reads TGTGCCAGCAGCTTATCTTCCACCGCGGGCGCGGGAACTGAAGCTTTCTTT. The chain links TRBV7-8 to TRBJ1-1; no clear D gene. In germline, CDR1 is SGHVS, CDR2 FQNEAQ. The CDR3 runs 17 residues. V lost 2 bases to trimming and J lost 5 bases, with 21 bases between them.

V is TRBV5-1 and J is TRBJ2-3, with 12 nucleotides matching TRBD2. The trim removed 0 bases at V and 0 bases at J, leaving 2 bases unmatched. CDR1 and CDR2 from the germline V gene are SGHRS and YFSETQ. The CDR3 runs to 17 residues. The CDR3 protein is CASSLGTSGGSTDTQYF. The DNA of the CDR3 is TGCGCCAGCAGCTTGGGCACTAGCGGGGGGAGCACAGATACGCAGTATTTT.

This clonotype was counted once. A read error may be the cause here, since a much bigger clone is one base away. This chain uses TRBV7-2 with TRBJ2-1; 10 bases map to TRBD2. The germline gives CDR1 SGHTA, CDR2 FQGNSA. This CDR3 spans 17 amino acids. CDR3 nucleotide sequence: TGTGCCAGCAGCCCCGTAGGGGGAGCGGGAGGGGACAATGAGCCGTTCTTC. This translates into CASSPVGGAGGDNEPFF.

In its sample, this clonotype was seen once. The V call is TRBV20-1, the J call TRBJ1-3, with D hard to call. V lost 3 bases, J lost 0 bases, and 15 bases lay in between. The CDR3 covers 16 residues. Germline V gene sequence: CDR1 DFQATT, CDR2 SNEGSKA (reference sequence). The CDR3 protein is CSARRWPTDSGNTIYF. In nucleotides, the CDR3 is TGCAGTGCTAGGAGGTGGCCCACCGACTCTGGAAACACCATATATTTT.

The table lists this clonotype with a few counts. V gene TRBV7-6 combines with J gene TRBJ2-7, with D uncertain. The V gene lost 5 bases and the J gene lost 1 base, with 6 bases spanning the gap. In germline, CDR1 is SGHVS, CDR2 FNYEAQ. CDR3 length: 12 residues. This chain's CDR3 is CASSTASYEQYF. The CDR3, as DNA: TGTGCCAGCAGCACCGCTTCCTACGAGCAGTACTTC.

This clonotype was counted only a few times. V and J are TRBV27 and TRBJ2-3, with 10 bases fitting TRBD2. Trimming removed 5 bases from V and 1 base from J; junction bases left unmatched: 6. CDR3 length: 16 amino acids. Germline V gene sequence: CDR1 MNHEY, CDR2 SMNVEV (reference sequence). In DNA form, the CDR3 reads TGTGCCAGCAGTCCCTTAGCGGGAGGACGCACAGATACGCAGTATTTT. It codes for CASSPLAGGRTDTQYF.

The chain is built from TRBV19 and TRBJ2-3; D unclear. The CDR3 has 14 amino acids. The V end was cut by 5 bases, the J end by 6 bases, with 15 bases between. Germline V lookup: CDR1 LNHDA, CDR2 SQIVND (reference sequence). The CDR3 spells CASSPGRQMDTQYF. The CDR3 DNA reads TGTGCCAGTAGTCCGGGCCGGCAGATGGATACGCAGTATTTT.

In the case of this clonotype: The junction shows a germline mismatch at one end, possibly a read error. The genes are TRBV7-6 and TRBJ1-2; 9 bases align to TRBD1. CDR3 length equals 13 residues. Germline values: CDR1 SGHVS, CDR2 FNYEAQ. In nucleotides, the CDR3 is TGTGCCATCAGCGCACAGGGGGCGGTCGTATATACCTTC. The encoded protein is CAISAQGAVVYTF.

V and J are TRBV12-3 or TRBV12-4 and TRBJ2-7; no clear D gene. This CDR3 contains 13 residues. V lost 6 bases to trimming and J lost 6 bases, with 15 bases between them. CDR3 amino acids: CASSPRPGFEQYF. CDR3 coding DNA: TGTGCCAGCAGCCCTCGACCTGGGTTCGAGCAGTACTTC.

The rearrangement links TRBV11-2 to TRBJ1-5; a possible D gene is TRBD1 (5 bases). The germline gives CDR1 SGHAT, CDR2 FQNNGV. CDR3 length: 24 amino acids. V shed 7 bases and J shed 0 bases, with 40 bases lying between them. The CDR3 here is CASKRLSLITGSAQDDYSNQPQHF. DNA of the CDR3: TGTGCCAGCAAACGCCTCAGCCTCATCACGGGGTCAGCACAGGACGATTATAGCAATCAGCCCCAGCATTTT.

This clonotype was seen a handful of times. The CDR3 region is CASSFLGQGAGEQYF. The CDR3 DNA reads as TGTGCCAGCAGTTTCCTAGGACAGGGGGCGGGTGAGCAGTACTTC. The chain recombines TRBV28 with TRBJ2-7; the match to TRBD1 covers 11 bases. The CDR3 has 15 residues. CDR1 is MDHEN, CDR2 SYDVKM, per germline. After removal of 3 bases from V and 7 bases from J, the junction contained 8 bases not matched to a gene.

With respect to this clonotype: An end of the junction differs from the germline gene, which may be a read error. The CDR3 DNA sequence: TGTGCCATCAGCGCCTCCGGGGGGGCAGGGAACACTGAATCTTTCTTT. Protein product: CAISASGGAGNTESFF. The genes are TRBV10-3 and TRBJ1-1; D is perhaps TRBD1 (6 bases). The CDR3 length is 16 residues. Germline V lookup: CDR1 ENHRY, CDR2 SYGVKD.